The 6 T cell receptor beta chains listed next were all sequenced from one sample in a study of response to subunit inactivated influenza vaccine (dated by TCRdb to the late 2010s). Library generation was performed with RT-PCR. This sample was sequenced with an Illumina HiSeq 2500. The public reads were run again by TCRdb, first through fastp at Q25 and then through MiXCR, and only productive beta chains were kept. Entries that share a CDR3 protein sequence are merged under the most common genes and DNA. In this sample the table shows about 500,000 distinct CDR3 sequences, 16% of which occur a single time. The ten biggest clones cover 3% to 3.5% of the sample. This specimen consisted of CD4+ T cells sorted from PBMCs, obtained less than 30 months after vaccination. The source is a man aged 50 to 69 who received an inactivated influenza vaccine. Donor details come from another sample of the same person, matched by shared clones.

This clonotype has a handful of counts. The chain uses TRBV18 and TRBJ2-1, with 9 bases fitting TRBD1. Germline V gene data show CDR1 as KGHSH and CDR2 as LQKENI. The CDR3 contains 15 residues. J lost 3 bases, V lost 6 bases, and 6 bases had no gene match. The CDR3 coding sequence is TGTGCCAGCTCCGTTCTGGGACAGGGCTACAATGAGCAGTTCTTC. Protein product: CASSVLGQGYNEQFF.

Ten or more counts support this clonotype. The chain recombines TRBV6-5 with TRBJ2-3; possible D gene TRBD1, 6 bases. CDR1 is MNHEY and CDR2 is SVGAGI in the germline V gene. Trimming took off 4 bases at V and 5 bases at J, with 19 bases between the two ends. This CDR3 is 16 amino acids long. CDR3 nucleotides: TGTGCCAGCAGTTCAGCCCAGACGCCCAGGGGAGATACGCAGTATTTT. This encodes CASSSAQTPRGDTQYF.

CDR3 sequence: CSVLSVGLSDETQYF. The CDR3 region has the DNA TGCAGCGTTCTTTCCGTAGGTTTGAGTGATGAGACCCAGTACTTC. This chain links TRBV29-1 with TRBJ2-5; D is uncertain. Trimming pared 5 bases from V and 5 bases from J, leaving 21 bases between. The CDR3 consists of 15 residues. In germline, CDR1 is SQVTM, CDR2 ANQGSEA.

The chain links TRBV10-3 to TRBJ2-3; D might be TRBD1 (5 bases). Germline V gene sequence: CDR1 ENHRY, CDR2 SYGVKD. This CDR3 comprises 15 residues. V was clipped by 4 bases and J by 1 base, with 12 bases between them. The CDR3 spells CAISAVGAGTDTQYF. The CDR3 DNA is TGTGCCATCAGTGCCGTAGGGGCGGGCACAGATACGCAGTATTTT.

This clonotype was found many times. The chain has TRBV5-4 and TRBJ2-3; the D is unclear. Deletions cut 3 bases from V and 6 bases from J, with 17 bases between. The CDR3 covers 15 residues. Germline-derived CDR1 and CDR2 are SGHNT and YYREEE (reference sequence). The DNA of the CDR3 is TGTGCCAGCAGCTCGGAAGGTCATCGGGTCGATACGCAGTATTTT. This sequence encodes CASSSEGHRVDTQYF.

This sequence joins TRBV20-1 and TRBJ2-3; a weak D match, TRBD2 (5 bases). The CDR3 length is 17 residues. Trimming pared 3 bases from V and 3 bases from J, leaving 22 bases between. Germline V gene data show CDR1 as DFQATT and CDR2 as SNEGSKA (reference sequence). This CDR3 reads CSASGITWELKTDTQYF. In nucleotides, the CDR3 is TGCAGTGCTAGTGGAATCACGTGGGAGTTAAAGACAGATACGCAGTATTTT.